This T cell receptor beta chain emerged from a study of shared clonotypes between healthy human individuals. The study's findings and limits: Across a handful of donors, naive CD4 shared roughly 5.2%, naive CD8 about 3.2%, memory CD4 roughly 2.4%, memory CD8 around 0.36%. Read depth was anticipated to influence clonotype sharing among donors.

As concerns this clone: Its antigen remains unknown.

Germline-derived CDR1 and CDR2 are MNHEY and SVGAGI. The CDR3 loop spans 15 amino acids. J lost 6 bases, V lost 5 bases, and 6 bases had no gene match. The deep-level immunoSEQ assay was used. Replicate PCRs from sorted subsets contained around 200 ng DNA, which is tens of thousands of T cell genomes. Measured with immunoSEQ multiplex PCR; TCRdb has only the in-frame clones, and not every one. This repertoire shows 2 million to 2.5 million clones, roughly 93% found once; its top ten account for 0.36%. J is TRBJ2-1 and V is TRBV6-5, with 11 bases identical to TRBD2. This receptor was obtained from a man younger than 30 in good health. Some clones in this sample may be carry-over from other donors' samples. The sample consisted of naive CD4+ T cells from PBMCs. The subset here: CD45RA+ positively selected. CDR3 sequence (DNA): TGTGCCAGCAGTCCCGGGACTAGCGGTGCCAATGAGCAGTTCTTC. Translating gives CASSPGTSGANEQFF.